This T cell receptor (beta chain) was observed in a study of T cell responses to AZD1222 COVID-19 vaccine. General study findings and limits: Baseline antibody screening turned up just a handful of seropositive AZD1222 recipients.

J was trimmed by 10 bases and V by 7 bases; bases with no gene match: 11. The CDR3 totals 15 residues. Germline V lookup: CDR1 MNHEY, CDR2 SVGAGI. Notes on this clone: Its antigen is not known.

The data were produced by immunoSEQ multiplex PCR, yet TCRdb's version contains in-frame clones alone and is incomplete. This table holds about 120,000 clones, more than 85% found once. Sequenced material: peripheral blood, taken on day 0 of AZD1222 vaccination. The gene calls are TRBV6-5 and TRBJ2-1; TRBD2 matches 12 bases. The source of this sequence is an adult in good health. The CDR3 loop reads CASTTTSGSVNEQFF. The CDR3 bases are TGTGCCAGCACTACGACTAGCGGGAGTGTCAACGAGCAGTTCTTC.